This is a list of T cell receptor beta chains from one sample in a study of response to subunit inactivated influenza vaccine. In TCRdb, the RT-PCR reads were re-called with MiXCR into one record per CDR3 protein. The profile shows some 540,000 distinct CDR3 sequences, roughly 25% of them singletons. The same sample was also used in a study of T cells expressing NK-cell markers.

The sequencing here drew on CD4+ T cells sorted from PBMCs, taken 11 to 12 days after vaccination. The source of these receptors is a man aged 45-65 years who received an inactivated influenza vaccine. Each CDR3 is given with its conserved first and last residue. The D gene is left open where the match is weak. Size values are once, few and many counts, or a class for expanded clones, and some rows have none.

D: TRBD2; J: TRBJ2-7; V: TRBV4-3; size: .; DNA: TGCGCCAGCAGCCAAGATCTAACTAGCGGATCCTACGAGCAGTACTTC; CDR3: CASSQDLTSGSYEQYF
D: TRBD2; J: TRBJ2-7; V: TRBV6-1; size: .; DNA: TGTGCCAGCAGGAGCGGGGGAACCTACGAGCAGTACTTC; CDR3: CASRSGGTYEQYF
D: .; J: TRBJ2-7; V: TRBV5-1; size: .; DNA: TGCGCCAGCAGCTTGGAAAGAGGGTCGGACGAGCAGTACTTC; CDR3: CASSLERGSDEQYF
D: .; J: TRBJ2-5; V: TRBV6-2/TRBV6-3; size: .; DNA: TGTGCCAGCAGGAGAGCAGGGATCGGAGAGACCCAGTACTTC; CDR3: CASRRAGIGETQYF
D: TRBD1; J: TRBJ2-5; V: TRBV7-9; size: .; DNA: TGTGCCAGCAGCTTGGGACAGGGGTACGGGACCCAGTACTTC; CDR3: CASSLGQGYGTQYF
D: TRBD2; J: TRBJ2-2; V: TRBV15; size: few; DNA: TGTGCCACCGCTTGGAGCGGGGGATCTGCCGGGGAGCTGTTTTTT; CDR3: CATAWSGGSAGELFF
D: .; J: TRBJ1-5; V: TRBV12-3/TRBV12-4; size: .; DNA: TGTGCCAGCAGGTCCAGGGATTTTGATCAGCCCCAGCATTTT; CDR3: CASRSRDFDQPQHF
D: .; J: TRBJ1-1; V: TRBV5-1; size: many; DNA: TGTGCCAGCAGCCTTCGGGGGACTGAAGCTTTCTTT; CDR3: CASSLRGTEAFF
D: TRBD1; J: TRBJ1-5; V: TRBV5-1; size: many; DNA: TGCGCCAGCAGCCAGGGGGATGGCAATCAGCCCCAGCATTTT; CDR3: CASSQGDGNQPQHF
D: TRBD1; J: TRBJ1-4; V: TRBV6-2/TRBV6-3; size: .; DNA: TGTGCCAGCAGCAGGGACAGCGCAACTAATGAAAAACTGTTTTTT; CDR3: CASSRDSATNEKLFF